These 12 T cell receptor beta chains originate from one sample sequenced in a study of cytotoxic CD8 clonotypes in ibrutinib-treated CLL. This table comes from immunoSEQ multiplex PCR, and its TCRdb copy is limited to in-frame clones, with some not included. Of under 150,000 clones listed, around 80% are singletons. The sample consisted of PBMCs, taken after 24 months of ibrutinib treatment. All receptors derive from a human donor with chronic lymphocytic leukemia.

Turning to this clone: Within the sample, other DNA sequences also encode this same CDR3. This chain links TRBV28 with TRBJ1-2; tentatively, D is TRBD1 (6 bases). CDR1 MDHEN and CDR2 SYDVKM come from the germline V gene. V was pared by 5 bases and J by 2 bases, with 9 bases between. The CDR3 runs to 13 residues. The CDR3 bases are TGTGCCAGCAGTCCCGACAGGAACTATGGCTACACCTTC. This codes for CASSPDRNYGYTF.

Only a few counts were recorded for this clone. The V call is TRBV4-1, the J call TRBJ2-7; possible D gene TRBD1, 6 bases. The V end was cut by 4 bases, the J end by 0 bases, with 13 bases between. Looked up from germline, CDR1 is MGHRA and CDR2 is YSYEKL. The CDR3 sequence is 15 residues long. The CDR3 loop reads CASSLAQGYSYEQYF. In DNA, the CDR3 is TGCGCCAGCAGCCTGGCACAGGGATACTCCTACGAGCAGTACTTC.

As DNA, the CDR3 is TGCGCCAGCAGAGCTTCCGGGACAAGGGGGGAGACCCAGTACTTC. This gives the protein CASRASGTRGETQYF. V and J are TRBV10-2 and TRBJ2-5; a possible D gene is TRBD1 (6 bases). The V and J ends lost 6 bases and 5 bases respectively, with 19 bases between them. This CDR3 is built from 15 residues. Germline V lookup: CDR1 WSHSY, CDR2 SAAADI.

The rearrangement links TRBV6-6 to TRBJ2-7, with D perhaps TRBD1 (6 bases). Trimming took off 6 bases at V and 7 bases at J, with 19 bases between the two ends. Germline CDR1 is MNHNY and CDR2 is SVGAGI (reference sequence). The CDR3 covers 14 residues. CDR3 region: CASSPRTDSGEQYF. The CDR3 bases are TGTGCCAGCAGCCCCAGGACAGATTCGGGAGAGCAGTACTTC.

The rearrangement links TRBV11-2 to TRBJ1-6; D not certain. V lost 5 bases and J 0 bases, leaving 17 bases between the germline ends. CDR3 length: 18 amino acids. The germline V gene has CDR1 SGHAT and CDR2 FQNNGV. DNA for the CDR3: TGTGCCAGCAGCCCTAGCCTTACAAGGAGCTCCTATAATTCACCCCTCCACTTT. Amino acids: CASSPSLTRSSYNSPLHF.

In this sample, this clone turned up a few times. Here the CDR3 reads CSVEDRAYSGNTIYF. The CDR3 coding sequence is TGCAGCGTCGAGGACAGGGCTTACTCTGGAAACACCATATATTTT. The chain uses TRBV29-1 and TRBJ1-3; 8 bases are shared with TRBD1. The CDR3 has 15 residues. Germline trimming cut 6 bases from V and 0 bases from J; bases unmatched to any gene: 7. Germline CDR1 reads SQVTM; CDR2 reads ANQGSEA.

The chain joins TRBV9 to TRBJ1-6; D unresolved. Per the germline V gene, CDR1 is SGDLS and CDR2 is YYNGEE. The CDR3 is 14 amino acids. Between the trimmed V and J ends, which lost 4 bases and 5 bases, there was a span of 10 bases. DNA for the CDR3: TGTGCCAGCAGCTTCGGACGGGATAATTCACCCCTCCACTTT. Residues: CASSFGRDNSPLHF.

This clone was picked up one time. V usage is TRBV27 and J usage is TRBJ1-3; D gene uncertain. Per the germline V gene, CDR1 is MNHEY and CDR2 is SMNVEV (reference sequence). The CDR3 consists of 13 residues. The germline V and J ends were trimmed by 3 bases and 4 bases, with 7 bases remaining between them. CDR3 bases: TGTGCCAGCAGTTTTTCTCTCGGAAACACCATATATTTT. Protein product: CASSFSLGNTIYF.

This chain connects TRBV7-2 to TRBJ1-3, with 9 nucleotides matching TRBD1. Germline-derived CDR1 and CDR2 are SGHTA and FQGNSA. This CDR3 spans 16 amino acids. The junction had 8 bases not matched to a gene; V was cut back by 5 bases and J by 3 bases. CDR3 amino acids: CASSRSATGGGNTIYF. The CDR3 bases are TGTGCCAGCAGCCGTTCCGCGACAGGGGGTGGAAACACCATATATTTT.

This clone was observed once. The genes are TRBV7-2 and TRBJ1-4; D remains ambiguous. The germline CDR1 and CDR2 sequences are SGHTA and FQGNSA. Deletions cut 5 bases from V and 7 bases from J, with 17 bases between. CDR3 length: 15 amino acids. CDR3 region: CASSPRTPAGEKLFF. The CDR3 region has the DNA TGTGCCAGCAGCCCTCGGACCCCGGCGGGTGAAAAACTGTTTTTT.

The rearrangement joins TRBV27 to TRBJ2-5, with a tentative D call TRBD2 (5 bases). V lost 2 bases to trimming and J lost 4 bases, with 20 bases between them. This CDR3 comprises 17 residues. Germline CDR1 reads MNHEY; CDR2 reads SMNVEV (reference sequence). The CDR3 spells CASSLLGGTRVGETQYF. Written as DNA, the CDR3 is TGTGCCAGCAGTTTACTCGGAGGTACGAGGGTGGGAGAGACCCAGTACTTC.

The chain carries TRBV6-4 and TRBJ2-5; D is perhaps TRBD1 (5 bases). CDR1 and CDR2 from the germline V gene are MRHNA and SNTAGT. The V end was cut by 3 bases, the J end by 5 bases, with 10 bases between. The CDR3 spans 13 residues. This chain's CDR3 is CASSEGLRETQYF. The CDR3 region has the DNA TGTGCCAGCAGTGAGGGGCTTAGGGAGACCCAGTACTTC.